One sample yielded the 5 T cell receptor beta chains listed below, sequenced in a study of Ad26.COV2.S vaccination and SARS-CoV-2 variants. This sample's treatment: 15 to 20 received Ad26.COV2.S at low or high dose, single or two shots; 5 received placebo; per-sample allocation not given. Sampling was done on day 63 after the first vaccine or placebo injection. Repertoires were generated with immunoSEQ multiplex PCR, while TCRdb's copy carries only in-frame clones and drops some. This sample has around 400,000 clones; 75% to 95% occur once, and the top ten carry 9.5% to 15%. The sample consisted of peripheral blood, taken in a trial of Ad26.COV2.S vaccine versus placebo. The receptors derive from a person aged 18-60 years who received the Ad26.COV2.S COVID-19 vaccine or a placebo.

V is TRBV24-1 and J is TRBJ2-3; 12 bases match TRBD2. This CDR3 is 15 amino acids long. Germline values: CDR1 KGHDR, CDR2 SFDVKD. J lost 7 bases, V lost 3 bases, and 4 bases had no gene match. CDR3 sequence: CATSDATSGRNTQYF. CDR3 nucleotide sequence: TGTGCCACCAGTGATGCCACTAGCGGGAGGAATACGCAGTATTTT.

V usage is TRBV7-9 and J usage is TRBJ1-1; D not certain. The CDR3 contains 13 residues. Trimming removed 5 bases from V and 7 bases from J, with 14 bases in between. Germline-derived CDR1 and CDR2 are SEHNR and FQNEAQ (reference sequence). The CDR3 region has the DNA TGTGCCAGCAGCCCCGGTCGGACGGGTGAAGCTTTCTTT. It codes for CASSPGRTGEAFF.

The rearrangement links TRBV19 to TRBJ1-1, with D uncertain. Trimming took off 6 bases at V and 1 base at J, with 9 bases between the two ends. CDR3 length equals 13 residues. Per the germline V gene, CDR1 is LNHDA and CDR2 is SQIVND (reference sequence). The CDR3 spells CASRTGPNTEAFF. CDR3 bases: TGTGCCAGTAGGACGGGTCCGAACACTGAAGCTTTCTTT.

This chain joins TRBV7-9 and TRBJ2-5, with 11 positions matching TRBD2. V lost 2 bases, J lost 2 bases, and 4 bases stayed unmatched. The CDR3 is 16 residues long. The germline V gene has CDR1 SEHNR and CDR2 FQNEAQ (reference sequence). As DNA, the CDR3 is TGTGCCAGCAGCTTATCTGGGACTAGCGGACAAGAGACCCAGTACTTC. This gives the protein CASSLSGTSGQETQYF.

The V call is TRBV6-5, the J call TRBJ1-1, with TRBD1 identical over 9 bases. J lost 5 bases, V lost 6 bases, and 7 bases had no gene match. Germline V gives CDR1 MNHEY, CDR2 SVGAGI. This CDR3 spans 14 amino acids. CDR3 amino acids: CASSRGQGGTEAFF. CDR3 DNA: TGTGCCAGCAGCCGGGGACAGGGCGGGACTGAAGCTTTCTTT.